Listed below are T cell receptor beta chains from one sample, sequenced in a study of shared clonotypes between healthy human individuals. Repertoires were generated with immunoSEQ multiplex PCR, while TCRdb's copy carries only in-frame clones and drops some. The sample consists of 2,500,000 or so clones, about 90% of them appearing once. The specimen was naive CD4+ T cells from PBMCs. The origin of the receptors is a man aged 18 to 30 in good health. Some clones in this sample may be carry-over from other donors' samples. CDR3s include the opening cysteine and the closing phenylalanine or tryptophan. D genes are given only for firm matches. The listing skips clone size in some rows; elsewhere it reads once, few, many or a size class.

cdr3_length d_call clone_size j_call v_call cdr3_nt cdr3_aa
16 NA NA TRBJ1-1 TRBV18 TGTGCCAGCTCACTAAACTCTTGGGGCAGAGCCACTGAAGCTTTCTTT CASSLNSWGRATEAFF
11 NA NA TRBJ1-4 TRBV30 TGTGCCTGGAGGATAGAAGAAAAACTGTTTTTT CAWRIEEKLFF
13 NA NA TRBJ1-1 TRBV10-3 TGTGCCATCAGTGAGCGGACAGCCACTGAAGCTTTCTTT CAISERTATEAFF
13 NA NA TRBJ2-2 TRBV7-8 TGTGCCAGCAGCTACGAGACGGGCGGGGAGCTGTTTTTT CASSYETGGELFF
13 NA once TRBJ1-1 TRBV6-1 TGTGCCAGCCAAGTAGAGCCGAACACTGAAGCTTTCTTT CASQVEPNTEAFF
14 TRBD1 once TRBJ1-5 TRBV6-5 TGTGCCAGCAGTTCGAGACAGGGAAATCAGCCCCAGCATTTT CASSSRQGNQPQHF
15 NA NA TRBJ2-6 TRBV6-6 TGTGCCAGCAGTCCCATAATCTCTGGGGCCAACGTCCTGACTTTC CASSPIISGANVLTF
11 NA once TRBJ1-1 TRBV28 TGTGCCAGCAGTTTTAGGCTTGAAGCTTTCTTT CASSFRLEAFF
13 NA NA TRBJ1-2 TRBV2 TGTGCCAGCAGTGAACGGGAAAACTATGGCTACACCTTC CASSERENYGYTF
15 NA NA TRBJ1-2 TRBV5-1 TGCGCCAGCAGCTTGGGTGGTTTTACCAACTATGGCTACACCTTC CASSLGGFTNYGYTF
12 NA NA TRBJ1-2 TRBV28 TGTGCCAGCGGCCCTGGGGTCTATGGCTACACCTTC CASGPGVYGYTF
15 TRBD1 NA TRBJ1-5 TRBV18 TGTGCCAGCTCACCGTCGGACAGGGCTACTCAGCCCCAGCATTTT CASSPSDRATQPQHF
14 NA NA TRBJ1-3 TRBV28 TGTGCCAGCAGTTTGAGCGGATCCCAAAACACCATATATTTT CASSLSGSQNTIYF
17 NA NA TRBJ2-3 TRBV4-1 TGCGCCAGCAGCCAAGATGGTAGCTGGAGTGGCACAGATACGCAGTATTTT CASSQDGSWSGTDTQYF
14 NA NA TRBJ2-6 TRBV5-4 TGTGCCAGCAGCGACCGGGGTGGGGCCAACGTCCTGACTTTC CASSDRGGANVLTF
14 NA NA TRBJ2-5 TRBV7-8 TGTGCCAGCAGCCCAAATTCCGGGGCAGGAGAACAGTACTTC CASSPNSGAGEQYF
15 TRBD2 NA TRBJ2-1 TRBV5-1 TGCGCCAGCAGCTTGGGGGCGGGAGGGCCTGATGAGCAGTTCTTC CASSLGAGGPDEQFF
20 TRBD2 NA TRBJ2-5 TRBV10-3 TGTGCCATCAGTGACGGGCTAGCGGGAGAGGGTCGTATCTCGGAGGAGACCCAGTACTTC CAISDGLAGEGRISEETQYF
15 TRBD2 NA TRBJ2-7 TRBV6-1 TGTGCCAGCAGTGAACGGGAGGCTCCCACTTACGAGCAGTACTTC CASSEREAPTYEQYF
16 NA NA TRBJ2-7 TRBV5-6 TGTGCCAGCAGCCTGGAGGGGACATCTACACTCTACGAGCAGTACTTC CASSLEGTSTLYEQYF
15 TRBD2 NA TRBJ2-2 TRBV19 TGTGCCAGTAGCGGACTAGCGGGAGCGGCCGGGGAGCTGTTTTTT CASSGLAGAAGELFF
15 TRBD2 NA TRBJ2-1 TRBV6-1 TGTGCCAGCAGTGAACGGGAGGGCCTGTACAATGAGCAGTTCTTC CASSEREGLYNEQFF
17 TRBD2 NA TRBJ2-1 TRBV11-2 TGTGCCAGCAGCTCTTCTCAAACTAGCGGTCGAGGCAATGAGCAGTTCTTC CASSSSQTSGRGNEQFF
14 NA NA TRBJ2-7 TRBV9 TGTGCCAGCAGCATCGATCCGACATCCTACGAGCAGTACTTC CASSIDPTSYEQYF
14 TRBD1 few TRBJ2-7 TRBV4-2 TGTGCCAGCAGCCAAGAGGACAGGGGCTACGAGCAGTACTTC CASSQEDRGYEQYF
15 TRBD1 NA TRBJ2-7 TRBV11-2 TGTGCCAGCAGATTTCGGGACAGGAGCTCCTACGAGCAGTACTTC CASRFRDRSSYEQYF
15 TRBD2 NA TRBJ2-7 TRBV5-1 TGCGCCAGCAGGGAACTTAGCGGGAGTTTGTACGAGCAGTACTTC CASRELSGSLYEQYF
14 NA NA TRBJ1-4 TRBV5-4 TGTGCCAGCAGCTTAAGTGCAACTAATGAAAAACTGTTTTTT CASSLSATNEKLFF
14 NA NA TRBJ1-2 TRBV28 TGTGCCAGCACCACCGGGGGGGCCAACTATGGCTACACCTTC CASTTGGANYGYTF
16 NA NA TRBJ1-5 TRBV4-2 TGTGCCAGCAGCCAAGGGGGACGGTATAGCAATCAGCCCCAGCATTTT CASSQGGRYSNQPQHF
13 NA NA TRBJ2-3 TRBV9 TGTGCCAGCGGTAGCGGATTCACAGATACGCAGTATTTT CASGSGFTDTQYF
13 NA NA TRBJ2-1 TRBV18 TGTGCCAGCTCACCACAGGGAGCCAATGAGCAGTTCTTC CASSPQGANEQFF
14 NA NA TRBJ2-3 TRBV7-3 TGTGCCAGCAGCTTCACAGGTAGCACAGATACGCAGTATTTT CASSFTGSTDTQYF
14 NA NA TRBJ2-3 TRBV5-1 TGCGCCAGCAGCTTTTCGGACAACACAGATACGCAGTATTTT CASSFSDNTDTQYF
15 NA NA TRBJ2-7 TRBV19 TGTGCCAGTAGTGCGGATTGGGCCGCCACCTACGAGCAGTACTTC CASSADWAATYEQYF
17 TRBD2 NA TRBJ2-1 TRBV28 TGTGCCAGCAGTTTAATTCGCGGGAGGGCCGACTACAATGAGCAGTTCTTC CASSLIRGRADYNEQFF
14 TRBD1 NA TRBJ1-4 TRBV5-1 TGCGCCAGCAGCTTGGGGACAGGGAATGAAAAACTGTTTTTT CASSLGTGNEKLFF
13 NA once TRBJ2-5 TRBV7-3 TGTGCCAGCAGCCACGGACTATTTGAGACCCAGTACTTC CASSHGLFETQYF
15 NA few TRBJ1-2 TRBV27 TGTGCCAGCAGTTTCCGGGACACAGCCCGTTATGGCTACACCTTC CASSFRDTARYGYTF
14 TRBD1 NA TRBJ2-1 TRBV5-1 TGCGCCAGCAGCCGGTGGACAGGGGAAAATGAGCAGTTCTTC CASSRWTGENEQFF
15 NA NA TRBJ2-1 TRBV9 TGTGCCAGCAGCCCTACGACCGGGAAAAACAATGAGCAGTTCTTC CASSPTTGKNNEQFF
18 TRBD2 NA TRBJ2-2 TRBV4-1 TGCGCCAGCAGCCAAGTGGGTCTCGCTAGCGGGTCGGACGGGGAGCTGTTTTTT CASSQVGLASGSDGELFF
14 NA NA TRBJ1-1 TRBV7-6 TGTGCCAGCAGCTTAGACAGAAGGAACACTGAAGCTTTCTTT CASSLDRRNTEAFF
12 NA NA TRBJ2-1 TRBV28 TGTGCCTCTGGGGTCTCCTACAATGAGCAGTTCTTC CASGVSYNEQFF
16 NA once TRBJ2-3 TRBV28 TGTGCCAGCAGTTTATTTGGGGCGGGTGGCACAGATACGCAGTATTTT CASSLFGAGGTDTQYF
14 NA NA TRBJ2-4 TRBV11-2 TGTGCCAGCAGTTACCCGGGGGCCGGTGACATTCAGTACTTC CASSYPGAGDIQYF
14 TRBD1 once TRBJ2-7 TRBV5-6 TGTGCCAGCAGCCTCCTGGGACAGTCCTACGAGCAGTACTTC CASSLLGQSYEQYF
14 NA NA TRBJ2-1 TRBV5-1 TGCGCCAGCAGCTTGGGGGGACTCAACAATGAGCAGTTCTTC CASSLGGLNNEQFF
15 NA NA TRBJ2-7 TRBV6-1 TGTGCCAGCAGTGAAGGGGCAGGTGGACGTTACGAGCAGTACTTC CASSEGAGGRYEQYF
15 TRBD1 once TRBJ1-2 TRBV28 TGTGCCAGCAGTTCGCCAGCCGGGACAGGGGGTAGTTACACCTTC CASSSPAGTGGSYTF
15 NA NA TRBJ2-1 TRBV4-2 TGTGCCAGCAGCCAAGATCCCCGACCCTACAATGAGCAGTTCTTC CASSQDPRPYNEQFF
13 TRBD1 NA TRBJ2-5 TRBV9 TGTGCCAGCAGCGTAGAGGGGGCGGGGACCCAGTACTTC CASSVEGAGTQYF